These 17 T cell receptor beta chains were sequenced from one sample in a study of blood T cell repertoires in COVID-19. Assay used: immunoSEQ multiplex PCR; TCRdb lists only in-frame clones, some missing. Of 280,000 or so clones in the sample, around 88% were seen once. Input material: peripheral blood. These receptors all stem from a woman aged 25-40 years who had recovered from COVID-19.

The J gene is TRBJ1-1, the V gene TRBV19; D uncertain. Per the germline V gene, CDR1 is LNHDA and CDR2 is SQIVND (reference sequence). The V gene lost 7 bases and the J gene lost 1 base, with 4 bases spanning the gap. The CDR3 has 11 residues. The DNA for the CDR3 is TGTGCCAGTACAGGGAACACTGAAGCTTTCTTT. As protein: CASTGNTEAFF.

The chain has TRBV5-4 and TRBJ2-5; 14 nucleotides align to TRBD2. The V gene end was trimmed by 3 bases and the J gene end by 5 bases; junction bases not matched to a gene: 9. Germline assignment: CDR1 SGHNT and CDR2 YYREEE (reference sequence). The CDR3 is 17 amino acids. The CDR3 sequence: CASSSGLAGEGKETQYF. CDR3 DNA sequence: TGTGCCAGCAGCTCGGGACTAGCGGGAGAGGGTAAGGAGACCCAGTACTTC.

V is TRBV19 and J is TRBJ1-2; 7 bases fit TRBD1. This CDR3 is built from 15 residues. The V gene's germline CDR1 is LNHDA and CDR2 SQIVND (reference sequence). V gave up 8 bases and J gave up 6 bases; unmatched junction bases: 15. The CDR3: CASGGETGPYDGYTF. In DNA form, the CDR3 reads TGTGCCAGTGGCGGGGAGACAGGGCCCTATGATGGCTACACCTTC.

Only a few counts were recorded for this clone. The chain is built from TRBV10-3 and TRBJ2-7; 7 bases line up with TRBD2. Germline trimming cut 0 bases from V and 3 bases from J; bases unmatched to any gene: 5. The CDR3 contains 15 residues. Germline V gene sequence: CDR1 ENHRY, CDR2 SYGVKD. The CDR3 region has the DNA TGTGCCATCAGTGAGTCTGGGCTAGCGGACTACGAGCAGTACTTC. It specifies CAISESGLADYEQYF.

The genes are TRBV6-5 and TRBJ1-1; no clear D gene. The V end was cut by 0 bases, the J end by 0 bases, with 8 bases between. From germline, CDR1 is MNHEY and CDR2 SVGAGI. The CDR3 has 15 residues. The CDR3 DNA reads TGTGCCAGCAGTTACTCGGCAAGATTGAACACTGAAGCTTTCTTT. Translating gives CASSYSARLNTEAFF.

V gene TRBV20-1 combines with J gene TRBJ1-2; 7 positions match TRBD1. CDR3 length: 11 residues. The germline gives CDR1 DFQATT, CDR2 SNEGSKA (reference sequence). V shed 6 bases, J shed 6 bases, and the junction held 4 bases outside the gene matches. CDR3 in amino acids: CSATTGNGYTF. The CDR3 nucleotides are TGCAGTGCGACGACAGGGAATGGCTACACCTTC.

CDR3 nucleotide sequence: TGTGCCAGCAGCTTGGTGGGACAGGCGAGCTCCTACGAGCAGTACTTC. It is translated as CASSLVGQASSYEQYF. The chain carries TRBV5-5 and TRBJ2-7, with 8 positions matching TRBD1. The germline CDR1 and CDR2 sequences are SGHKS and YYEKEE (reference sequence). Unmatched junction bases numbered 5, after V lost 0 bases and J lost 0 bases. The CDR3 length is 16 residues.

This clone was counted a single time. The chain employs TRBV19 and TRBJ1-2, with 8 bases fitting TRBD1. Germline lookup yields CDR1 LNHDA and CDR2 SQIVND (reference sequence). The ends lost 10 bases at V and 8 bases at J; junction bases unmatched: 12. CDR3 size: 13 residues. The CDR3 region is CATTIPGGDGYTF. The CDR3 DNA reads TGTGCCACCACAATCCCAGGGGGCGACGGCTACACCTTC.

This sequence joins TRBV7-9 and TRBJ1-1; 9 bases agree with TRBD1. The CDR3 runs 13 residues. The V gene's germline CDR1 is SEHNR and CDR2 FQNEAQ (reference sequence). Trimming removed 1 base from V and 8 bases from J; junction bases left unmatched: 2. The CDR3 region is CASSLGGTGEAFF. DNA for the CDR3: TGTGCCAGCAGCTTAGGTGGGACAGGGGAAGCTTTCTTT.

The V gene is TRBV7-2, the J gene TRBJ2-1, with unresolved D. Germline lookup yields CDR1 SGHTA and CDR2 FQGNSA. This CDR3 is built from 14 residues. The V gene lost 2 bases and the J gene lost 4 bases, with 9 bases spanning the gap. The CDR3 nucleotides are TGTGCCAGCAGCTTATTCAAGAGGTACAATGAGCAGTTCTTC. Residues: CASSLFKRYNEQFF. The full variable domain, in which reference TRBV7-2 and TRBJ2-1 provide the parts outside the CDR3, is GAGVSQSPSNKVTEKGKDVELRCDPISGHTALYWYRQSLGQGLEFLIYFQGNSAPDKSGLPSDRFSAERTGGSVSTLTIQRTQQEDSAVYLCASSLFKRYNEQFFGPGTRLTVL.

The chain employs TRBV10-2 and TRBJ2-3, with a weak D call TRBD2 (5 bases). V lost 6 bases and J lost 0, with 10 bases in between. The CDR3 spans 14 residues. Germline loops: CDR1 WSHSY, CDR2 SAAADI. CDR3 nucleotide sequence: TGCGCCAGCAGGGGATGGACTAGCACAGATACGCAGTATTTT. This sequence encodes CASRGWTSTDTQYF.

The CDR3 spells CASMVKAGNEQYF. In DNA, the CDR3 is TGTGCCAGTATGGTGAAGGCAGGGAACGAGCAGTACTTC. The rearrangement joins TRBV19 to TRBJ2-7, with TRBD1 as a possible D gene (5 bases). Germline CDR1 LNHDA, CDR2 SQIVND (reference sequence). Trimming removed 7 bases from V and 5 bases from J, with 15 bases in between. This CDR3 is built from 13 residues.

The rearrangement links TRBV28 to TRBJ2-7; weak D call: TRBD1 (5 bases). The V gene's germline CDR1 is MDHEN and CDR2 SYDVKM. Trimming pared 8 bases from V and 0 bases from J, leaving 14 bases between. The CDR3 extends over 14 amino acids. This chain's CDR3 is CASGNRISSYEQYF. CDR3 nucleotide sequence: TGTGCCAGCGGGAACAGGATAAGCTCCTACGAGCAGTACTTC.

This chain links TRBV7-2 with TRBJ2-3; tentative D call: TRBD1 (6 bases). CDR1 SGHTA and CDR2 FQGNSA come from the germline V gene. The CDR3 totals 14 residues. Trimming removed 4 bases from V and 2 bases from J, with 10 bases in between. The CDR3 nucleotides read TGTGCCAGCAGCTCTGGACAGACCACAGATACGCAGTATTTT. It specifies CASSSGQTTDTQYF.

The chain has TRBV2 and TRBJ1-6; D uncertain. V lost 6 bases and J lost 10, with 16 bases in between. The CDR3 runs to 14 residues. Germline V CDR1 and CDR2: SNHLY, FYNNEI. The CDR3: CASRPAAGLSPLHF. The CDR3 coding sequence is TGTGCCAGCAGGCCTGCGGCCGGTTTGTCACCCCTCCACTTT.

The rearrangement joins TRBV6-5 to TRBJ1-6, with 7 bases identical to TRBD1. V shed 4 bases and J 9 bases; nucleotides not matched to a gene: 6. Germline V gene sequence: CDR1 MNHEY, CDR2 SVGAGI. This CDR3 comprises 14 residues. The CDR3 loop is CASSFGTESSPLHF. The DNA for the CDR3 is TGTGCCAGCAGTTTTGGGACAGAGAGTTCACCCCTCCACTTT.

The chain has TRBV28 and TRBJ2-7; TRBD1 aligns across 10 bases. This CDR3 has 14 residues. CDR1 is MDHEN and CDR2 is SYDVKM in the germline V gene. Germline trimming cut 4 bases from V and 6 bases from J; bases unmatched to any gene: 6. As DNA, the CDR3 is TGTGCCAGCAGTTCCGGGACAGGGGTCGCCGAGCAGTACTTC. It translates to CASSSGTGVAEQYF.